The T cell receptor (beta chain) described here comes from a study of PD-L1 blockade in urothelial cancer. Study-level points and caveats: Pretreatment TCR clonality in blood under the median foretold superior survival. At 3 weeks on treatment, tumor-associated clones expanded more with durable benefit.

Some clones are missing from TCRdb's copy, which holds only in-frame ones; the method was immunoSEQ multiplex PCR. The sample yields some 45,000 clones, around 88% seen once. The cohort comprised individuals with locally advanced or metastatic urothelial carcinoma. To note about this clone: Antigen unknown.

Germline assignment: CDR1 ENHRY and CDR2 SYGVKD. The CDR3 is 13 residues long. Trimming removed 8 bases at V and 2 bases at J, with 12 bases between. The rearrangement joins TRBV10-3 to TRBJ2-5; D is uncertain. The sequencing used PBMCs, collected around atezolizumab (anti-PD-L1) treatment. The sequence came from an elderly man with urothelial cancer. The CDR3 DNA is TGTGCCATCTCCCCGGCGGATCAAGAGACCCAGTACTTC. It is translated as CAISPADQETQYF.